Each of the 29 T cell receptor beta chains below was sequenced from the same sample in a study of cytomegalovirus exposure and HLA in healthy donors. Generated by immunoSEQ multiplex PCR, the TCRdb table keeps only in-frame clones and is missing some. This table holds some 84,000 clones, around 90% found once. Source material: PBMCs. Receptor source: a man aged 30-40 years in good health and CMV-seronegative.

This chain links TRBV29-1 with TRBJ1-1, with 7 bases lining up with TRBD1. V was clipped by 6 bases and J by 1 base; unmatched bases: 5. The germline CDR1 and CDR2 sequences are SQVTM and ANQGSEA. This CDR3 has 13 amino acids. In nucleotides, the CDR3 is TGCAGCGTGTGGCAGGGGGGGAACACTGAAGCTTTCTTT. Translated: CSVWQGGNTEAFF.

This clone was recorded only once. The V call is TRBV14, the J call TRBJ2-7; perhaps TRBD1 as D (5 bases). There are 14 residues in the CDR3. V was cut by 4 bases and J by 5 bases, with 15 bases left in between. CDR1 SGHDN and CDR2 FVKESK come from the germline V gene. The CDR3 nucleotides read TGTGCCAGCAGCCCCCTGACAGTAGCAAACGAGCAGTACTTC. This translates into CASSPLTVANEQYF.

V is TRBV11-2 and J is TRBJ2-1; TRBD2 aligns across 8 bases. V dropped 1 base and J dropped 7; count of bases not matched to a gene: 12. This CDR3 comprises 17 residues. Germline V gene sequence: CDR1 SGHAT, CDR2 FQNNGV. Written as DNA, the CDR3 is TGTGCCAGCAGCTTAGGTCGTATCGGGGGGGGCACGAATGAGCAGTTCTTC. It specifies CASSLGRIGGGTNEQFF.

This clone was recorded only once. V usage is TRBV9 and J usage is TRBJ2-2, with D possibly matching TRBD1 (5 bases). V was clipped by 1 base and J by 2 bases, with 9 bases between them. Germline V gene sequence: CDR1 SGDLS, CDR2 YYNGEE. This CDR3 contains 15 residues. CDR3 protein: CASSVQGSNTGELFF. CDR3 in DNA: TGTGCCAGCAGCGTACAGGGTTCAAACACCGGGGAGCTGTTTTTT.

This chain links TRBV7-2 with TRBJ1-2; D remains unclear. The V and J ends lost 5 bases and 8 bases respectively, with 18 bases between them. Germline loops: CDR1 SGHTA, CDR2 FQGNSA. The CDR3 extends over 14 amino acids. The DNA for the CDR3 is TGTGCCAGCAGCGGAAAGGTCCAGGTAACGGGCTACACCTTC. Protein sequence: CASSGKVQVTGYTF.

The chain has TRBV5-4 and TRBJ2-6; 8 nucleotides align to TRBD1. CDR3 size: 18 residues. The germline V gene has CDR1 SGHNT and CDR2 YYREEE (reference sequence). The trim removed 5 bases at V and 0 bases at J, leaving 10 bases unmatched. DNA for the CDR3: TGTGCCAGCAGGACCGACAGGGGATCTAGCTCTGGGGCCAACGTCCTGACTTTC. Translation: CASRTDRGSSSGANVLTF.

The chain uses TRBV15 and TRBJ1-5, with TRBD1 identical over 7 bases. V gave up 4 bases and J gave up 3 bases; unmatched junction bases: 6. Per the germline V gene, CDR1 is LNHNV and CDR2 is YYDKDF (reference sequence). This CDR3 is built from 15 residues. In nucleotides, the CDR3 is TGTGCCACCAGCATCCGGGACAGACTCAATCAGCCCCAGCATTTT. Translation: CATSIRDRLNQPQHF.

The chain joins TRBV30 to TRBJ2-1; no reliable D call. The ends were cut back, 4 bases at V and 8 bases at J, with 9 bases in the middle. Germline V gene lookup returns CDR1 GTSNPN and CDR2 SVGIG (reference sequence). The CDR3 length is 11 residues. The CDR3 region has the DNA TGTGCCTGGAACCGGCTAGATGAGCAGTTCTTC. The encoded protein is CAWNRLDEQFF.

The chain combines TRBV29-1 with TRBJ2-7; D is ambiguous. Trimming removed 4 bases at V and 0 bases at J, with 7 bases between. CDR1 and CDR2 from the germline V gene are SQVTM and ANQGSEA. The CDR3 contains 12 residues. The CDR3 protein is CSVGSVSYEQYF. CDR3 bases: TGCAGCGTTGGATCGGTCTCCTACGAGCAGTACTTC.

Here the CDR3 reads CASSLHGGVTSTDTQYF. In DNA, the CDR3 is TGTGCCAGCAGCTTACATGGTGGAGTTACTAGCACAGATACGCAGTATTTT. This rearrangement joins TRBV11-2 to TRBJ2-3; D gene uncertain. CDR1 and CDR2 from the germline V gene are SGHAT and FQNNGV. V gave up 2 bases and J gave up 0 bases, with 15 bases separating them. The CDR3 is made up of 17 amino acids.

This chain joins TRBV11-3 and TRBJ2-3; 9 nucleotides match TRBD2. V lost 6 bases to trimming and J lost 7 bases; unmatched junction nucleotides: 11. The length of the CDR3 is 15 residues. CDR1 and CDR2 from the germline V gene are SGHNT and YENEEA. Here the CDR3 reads CASSSTGGRENTQYF. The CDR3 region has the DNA TGTGCCAGCAGTTCGACGGGCGGGAGGGAGAATACGCAGTATTTT. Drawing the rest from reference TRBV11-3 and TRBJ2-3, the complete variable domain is EAGVVQSPRYKIIEKKQPVAFWCNPISGHNTLYWYLQNLGQGPELLIRYENEEAVDDSQLPKDRFSAERLKGVDSTLKIQPAELGDSAVYLCASSSTGGRENTQYFGPGTRLTVL.

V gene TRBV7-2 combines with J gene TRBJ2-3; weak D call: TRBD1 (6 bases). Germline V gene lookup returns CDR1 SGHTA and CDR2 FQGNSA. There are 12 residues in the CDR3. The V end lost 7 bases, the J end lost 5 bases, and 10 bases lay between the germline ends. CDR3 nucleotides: TGTGCCAGCAACAACAGGGAAGATACGCAGTATTTT. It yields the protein CASNNREDTQYF.

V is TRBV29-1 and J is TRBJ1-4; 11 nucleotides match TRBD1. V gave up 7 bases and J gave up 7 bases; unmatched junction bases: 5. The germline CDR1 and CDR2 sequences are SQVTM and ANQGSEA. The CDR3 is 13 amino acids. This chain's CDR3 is CSASGTGGEKLFF. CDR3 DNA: TGCAGCGCCTCCGGGACAGGGGGTGAAAAACTGTTTTTT.

The CDR3 region is CASSVSGVSTDTQYF. The CDR3 nucleotides are TGTGCCAGCAGCGTTAGCGGGGTAAGCACAGATACGCAGTATTTT. The chain has TRBV9 and TRBJ2-3; 8 positions match TRBD2. Trimming took 2 bases from V and 0 from J; bases not matched to a gene: 2. The CDR3 has 15 residues. From germline, CDR1 is SGDLS and CDR2 YYNGEE. The variable domain in full, with the rest retrieved from reference TRBV9 and TRBJ2-3, is DSGVTQTPKHLITATGQRVTLRCSPRSGDLSVYWYQQSLDQGLQFLIQYYNGEERAKGNILERFSAQQFPDLHSELNLSSLELGDSALYFCASSVSGVSTDTQYFGPGTRLTVL.

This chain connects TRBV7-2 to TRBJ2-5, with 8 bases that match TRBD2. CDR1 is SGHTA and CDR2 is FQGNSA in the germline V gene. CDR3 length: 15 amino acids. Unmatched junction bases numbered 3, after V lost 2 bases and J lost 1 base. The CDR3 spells CASSLSAGAQETQYF. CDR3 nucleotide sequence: TGTGCCAGCAGCTTATCAGCGGGGGCCCAAGAGACCCAGTACTTC. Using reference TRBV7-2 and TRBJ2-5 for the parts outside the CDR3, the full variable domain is GAGVSQSPSNKVTEKGKDVELRCDPISGHTALYWYRQSLGQGLEFLIYFQGNSAPDKSGLPSDRFSAERTGGSVSTLTIQRTQQEDSAVYLCASSLSAGAQETQYFGPGTRLLVL.

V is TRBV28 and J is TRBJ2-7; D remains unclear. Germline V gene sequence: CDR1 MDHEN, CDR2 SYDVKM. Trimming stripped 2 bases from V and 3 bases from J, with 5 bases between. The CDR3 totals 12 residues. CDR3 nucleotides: TGTGCCAGCAGTTTAGGAGACTACGAGCAGTACTTC. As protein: CASSLGDYEQYF.

The CDR3 DNA reads as TGTGCCAGCAGTTTATCGCAGGGGCCCAGGGGCGATGGCTACACCTTC. Amino acid sequence: CASSLSQGPRGDGYTF. The chain carries TRBV27 and TRBJ1-2; perhaps TRBD1 as D (6 bases). V gave up 0 bases and J gave up 6 bases, with 17 bases separating them. The CDR3 totals 16 residues. CDR1 and CDR2 (germline): MNHEY, SMNVEV (reference sequence).

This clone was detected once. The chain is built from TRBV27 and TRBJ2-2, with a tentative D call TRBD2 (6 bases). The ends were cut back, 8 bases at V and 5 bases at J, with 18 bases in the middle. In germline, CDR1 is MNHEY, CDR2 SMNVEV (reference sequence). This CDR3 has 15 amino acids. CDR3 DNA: TGTGCCAGCCGCGGTGCGGCGGGGCCGACCGGGGAGCTGTTTTTT. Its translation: CASRGAAGPTGELFF.

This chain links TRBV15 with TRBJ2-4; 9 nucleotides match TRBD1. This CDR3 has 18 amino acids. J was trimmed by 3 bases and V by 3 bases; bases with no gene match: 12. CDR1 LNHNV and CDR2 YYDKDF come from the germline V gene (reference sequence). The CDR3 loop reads CATSSFGTGTLIKNIQYF. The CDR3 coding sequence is TGTGCCACCAGCAGTTTCGGGACAGGGACCTTGATCAAAAACATTCAGTACTTC.

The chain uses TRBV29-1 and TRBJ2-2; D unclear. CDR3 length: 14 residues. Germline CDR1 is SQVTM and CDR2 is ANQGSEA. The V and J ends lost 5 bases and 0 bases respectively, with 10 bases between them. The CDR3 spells CSVWLATNTGELFF. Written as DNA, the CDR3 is TGCAGCGTTTGGCTGGCCACGAACACCGGGGAGCTGTTTTTT.

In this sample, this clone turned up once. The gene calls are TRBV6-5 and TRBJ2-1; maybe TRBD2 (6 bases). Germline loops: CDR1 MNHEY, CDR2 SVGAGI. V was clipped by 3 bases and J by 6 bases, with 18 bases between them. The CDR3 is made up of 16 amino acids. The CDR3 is CASSYTISGRVNEQFF. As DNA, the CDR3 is TGTGCCAGCAGTTATACGATAAGCGGGCGGGTCAATGAGCAGTTCTTC.

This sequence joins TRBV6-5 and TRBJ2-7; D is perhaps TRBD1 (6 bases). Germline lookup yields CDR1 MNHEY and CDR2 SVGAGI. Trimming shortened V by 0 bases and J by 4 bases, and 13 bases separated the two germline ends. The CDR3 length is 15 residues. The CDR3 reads CASSYSRGTEYEQYF. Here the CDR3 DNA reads TGTGCCAGCAGTTACTCGAGGGGGACGGAGTACGAGCAGTACTTC.

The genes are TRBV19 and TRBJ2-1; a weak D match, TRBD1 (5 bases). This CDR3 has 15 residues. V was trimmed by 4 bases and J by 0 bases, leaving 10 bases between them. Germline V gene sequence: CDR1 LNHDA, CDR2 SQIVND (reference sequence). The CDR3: CASSTDMSSYNEQFF. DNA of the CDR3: TGTGCCAGTAGTACGGACATGAGCTCCTACAATGAGCAGTTCTTC.

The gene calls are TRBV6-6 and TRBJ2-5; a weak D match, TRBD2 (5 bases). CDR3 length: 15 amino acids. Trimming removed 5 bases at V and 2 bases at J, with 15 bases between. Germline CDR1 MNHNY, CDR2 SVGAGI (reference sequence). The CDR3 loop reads CASSGTRTVQETQYF. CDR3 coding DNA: TGTGCCAGCAGTGGCACGAGGACTGTTCAAGAGACCCAGTACTTC.

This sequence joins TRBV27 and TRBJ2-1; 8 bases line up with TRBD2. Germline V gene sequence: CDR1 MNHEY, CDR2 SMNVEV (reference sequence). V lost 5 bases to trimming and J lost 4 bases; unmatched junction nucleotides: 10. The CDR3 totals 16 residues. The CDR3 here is CASSILSGTRYNEQFF. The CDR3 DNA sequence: TGTGCCAGCAGTATCCTTTCCGGGACTAGGTACAATGAGCAGTTCTTC.

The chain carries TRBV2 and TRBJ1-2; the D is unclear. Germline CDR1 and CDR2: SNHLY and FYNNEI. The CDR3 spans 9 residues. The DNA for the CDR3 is TGTGCTGACGAGGGTGGCTACACCTTC. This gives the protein CADEGGYTF.

The CDR3 loop is CASPEGREGNQPQHF. Here the CDR3 DNA reads TGTGCCTCCCCGGAGGGGCGCGAAGGCAATCAGCCCCAGCATTTT. The gene calls are TRBV28 and TRBJ1-5, with D possibly TRBD1 on 5 matching bases. Germline-derived CDR1 and CDR2 are MDHEN and SYDVKM. This CDR3 has 15 residues. The V end lost 11 bases, the J end lost 2 bases, and 19 bases lay between the germline ends.

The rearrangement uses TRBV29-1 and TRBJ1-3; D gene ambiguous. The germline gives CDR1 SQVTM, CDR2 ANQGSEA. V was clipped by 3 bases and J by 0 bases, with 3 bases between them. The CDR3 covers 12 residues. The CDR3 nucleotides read TGCAGCGTTGACAGCTCTGGAAACACCATATATTTT. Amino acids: CSVDSSGNTIYF.

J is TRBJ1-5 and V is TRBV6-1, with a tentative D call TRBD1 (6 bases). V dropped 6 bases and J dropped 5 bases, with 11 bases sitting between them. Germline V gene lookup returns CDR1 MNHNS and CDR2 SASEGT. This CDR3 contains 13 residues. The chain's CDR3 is CASRDSTYQPQHF. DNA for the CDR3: TGTGCCAGCAGGGACAGTACCTATCAGCCCCAGCATTTT.